The 26 T cell receptor beta chains given below trace back to one sample, sequenced in a study of metastatic and nonmetastatic thyroid tumors. Every patient was untreated before thyroid surgery. TCRdb ran MiXCR on the PCR reads. Here the sample spans about 4,100 clones, about 32% being singletons. The sample consisted of adjacent normal tissue. Every receptor here comes from a male donor with papillary thyroid cancer or a benign thyroid nodule (not recorded which). Some clones in this sample may be carry-over from other donors' samples.

The rearrangement joins TRBV6-1 to TRBJ2-7, with TRBD2 matching over 7 bases. This CDR3 comprises 17 residues. V was clipped by 7 bases and J by 7 bases; unmatched bases: 22. Germline-derived CDR1 and CDR2 are MNHNS and SASEGT. CDR3 region: CASNKALAEGLRREQYF. The CDR3 DNA sequence: TGTGCCAGCAACAAGGCCCTAGCGGAAGGGCTACGGCGGGAGCAGTACTTC.

Notes on this clone: A junction end diverges from the germline sequence, so it may reflect a read error. This chain links TRBV29-1 with TRBJ1-2; D is perhaps TRBD1 (6 bases). CDR3 length: 13 residues. Germline CDR1 reads SQVTM; CDR2 reads ANQGSEA. CDR3 amino acids: CSVEEEGGYGYPF. CDR3 DNA: TGCAGCGTTGAAGAGGAGGGGGGCTATGGCTACCCGTTC.

This clone was counted between two and nine times. The V gene is TRBV6-5, the J gene TRBJ2-7; D remains ambiguous. Germline V gene sequence: CDR1 MNHEY, CDR2 SVGAGI. The CDR3 covers 15 residues. V gave up 0 bases and J gave up 5 bases, with 14 bases separating them. The CDR3 DNA follows: TGTGCCAGCAGTTACTCACGGGCAGCCACGAACGAGCAGTACTTC. Protein sequence: CASSYSRAATNEQYF.

On this clone: One end of the junction does not line up with germline, which may come from a read error. The chain is built from TRBV6-5 and TRBJ2-3, with 8 bases lining up with TRBD2. The CDR3 covers 15 residues. Per germline, CDR1 MNHEY and CDR2 SVGAGI. The CDR3 is CASSDSGGRSDTQYF. CDR3 bases: TGTGCCAGCAGTGACTCGGGGGGGCGATCAGATACGCAGTATTTT.

The CDR3 DNA follows: TGCAGCATAGAAGGTACTACAGACGAGCAGTACTTC. It specifies CSIEGTTDEQYF. The rearrangement joins TRBV20-1 to TRBJ2-7; no reliable D call. Germline V gene sequence: CDR1 DFQATT, CDR2 SNEGSKA (reference sequence). This CDR3 contains 12 residues.

This clone has more than one count but fewer than ten. The V call is TRBV7-3, the J call TRBJ2-1; D might be TRBD1 or TRBD2, each matching 6 bases. The V gene's germline CDR1 is SGHTA and CDR2 FQGTGA. Deletions cut 3 bases from V and 10 bases from J, with 10 bases between. The CDR3 is 12 residues long. The CDR3 protein is CASSFVGGEQFF. The CDR3 DNA reads TGTGCCAGCAGCTTCGTCGGGGGCGAGCAGTTCTTC.

This chain joins TRBV15 and TRBJ2-7; TRBD1 might be the D (6 bases). From germline, CDR1 is LNHNV and CDR2 YYDKDF (reference sequence). V was cut by 2 bases and J by 4 bases, with 12 bases left in between. The CDR3 sequence is 14 residues long. CDR3 sequence: CATSRTTTGYEQYF. CDR3 nucleotide sequence: TGTGCCACCAGCAGAACTACGACAGGATACGAGCAGTACTTC.

Here the CDR3 DNA reads TGTGCCAGCAGTCCCCGGGGGGGCTCCTATAATTCACCCCTCCACTTT. Amino acids: CASSPRGGSYNSPLHF. The chain carries TRBV6-1 and TRBJ1-6; possible D gene TRBD1, 5 bases. Germline V CDR1 and CDR2: MNHNS, SASEGT. V lost 5 bases, J lost 0 bases, and 11 bases lay in between. The CDR3 runs to 16 residues.

By share, this clone ranks as large. The V call is TRBV5-1, the J call TRBJ1-6; a possible D gene is TRBD1 (5 bases). The CDR3 is 15 residues long. Germline-derived CDR1 and CDR2 are SGHRS and YFSETQ. The V gene lost 3 bases and the J gene lost 2 bases, with 9 bases spanning the gap. CDR3: CASSWQGPYNSPLHF. For the CDR3, the DNA is TGCGCCAGCAGCTGGCAGGGCCCCTATAATTCACCCCTCCACTTT. Full variable domain (rest looked up from reference TRBV5-1 and TRBJ1-6): KAGVTQTPRYLIKTRGQQVTLSCSPISGHRSVSWYQQTPGQGLQFLFEYFSETQRNKGNFPGRFSGRQFSNSRSEMNVSTLELGDSALYLCASSWQGPYNSPLHFGNGTRLTVT.

This clone showed up just once. V is TRBV4-1 and J is TRBJ2-5; TRBD2 agrees at 11 bases. With V trimmed by 3 bases and J by 1 base, 10 bases remained unmatched. The germline gives CDR1 MGHRA, CDR2 YSYEKL. This CDR3 region has 18 residues. In DNA form, the CDR3 reads TGCGCCAGCAGCCATGTGGGACTAGCGGAAAGTGGCCAAGAGACCCAGTACTTC. Amino acid sequence: CASSHVGLAESGQETQYF.

The J gene is TRBJ2-7, the V gene TRBV5-1; weak D call: TRBD2 (6 bases). Germline values: CDR1 SGHRS, CDR2 YFSETQ. The CDR3 sequence is 15 residues long. Trimming left V 4 bases short and J 1 base short, with 15 bases between. CDR3 coding DNA: TGCGCCAGCAGCGGGGCCGGGGGTTTTTCCTACGAGCAGTACTTC. The encoded protein is CASSGAGGFSYEQYF. The complete variable domain, with remaining parts taken from reference TRBV5-1 and TRBJ2-7, reads KAGVTQTPRYLIKTRGQQVTLSCSPISGHRSVSWYQQTPGQGLQFLFEYFSETQRNKGNFPGRFSGRQFSNSRSEMNVSTLELGDSALYLCASSGAGGFSYEQYFGPGTRLTVT.

This clone was seen just once. This chain joins TRBV7-7 and TRBJ1-1, with D perhaps TRBD1 (6 bases). Deletions cut 3 bases from V and 1 base from J, with 6 bases between. In germline, CDR1 is SSHAT, CDR2 FNYEAQ (reference sequence). The CDR3 sequence is 13 residues long. The CDR3, as DNA: TGTGCCAGCAGCTTGGGACAGAACACTGAAGCTTTCTTT. This codes for CASSLGQNTEAFF.

The rearrangement uses TRBV30 and TRBJ2-5; possibly TRBD1 for D (5 bases). The J call may be faulty, since TRBJ2-1 better matches the DNA end. CDR3 length equals 12 residues. CDR1 GTSNPN and CDR2 SVGIG come from the germline V gene (reference sequence). The CDR3 is CAWRGGAETQFF. The CDR3 DNA reads as TGTGCCTGGAGAGGTGGGGCGGAGACGCAGTTCTTC.

CDR3 protein: CASSPTVMNTEAFF. The CDR3 nucleotides read TGCGCCAGCAGCCCGACAGTAATGAACACTGAAGCTTTCTTT. The chain recombines TRBV5-1 with TRBJ1-1; perhaps TRBD1 as D (5 bases). The length of the CDR3 is 14 residues. Germline lookup yields CDR1 SGHRS and CDR2 YFSETQ. V was clipped by 4 bases and J by 0 bases, with 10 bases between them.

This clone was picked up a small number of times. The chain carries TRBV6-1 and TRBJ2-7; unclear D gene. The CDR3 extends over 12 amino acids. Trimming took off 7 bases at V and 0 bases at J, with 7 bases between the two ends. CDR1 and CDR2 (germline): MNHNS, SASEGT. The CDR3 DNA sequence: TGTGCCAGCATTGAGTCCTCCTACGAGCAGTACTTC. Protein sequence: CASIESSYEQYF.

In its sample, this clone was seen a few times. The final CDR3 position lacks the conserved phenylalanine or tryptophan, pointing to a likely read error. The chain uses TRBV7-3 and TRBJ2-1, with a tentative D call TRBD1 (6 bases). The CDR3 is 15 amino acids. Germline values: CDR1 SGHTA, CDR2 FQGTGA. DNA for the CDR3: TGTGCCAGCAGCTTCCGGCAGGGGTTAAACAATCAGCAGTTCGTC. This gives the protein CASSFRQGLNNQQFV.

The V gene is TRBV6-1, the J gene TRBJ2-2; TRBD2 aligns across 8 bases. There are 13 residues in the CDR3. Trimming at V came to 6 bases and at J to 7 bases, leaving 4 bases not matched to a gene. Germline CDR1 and CDR2: MNHNS and SASEGT. In nucleotides, the CDR3 is TGTGCCAGCAGGGCTCGGGGGGGCGGGGAGCTGTTTTTT. It encodes CASRARGGGELFF.

Remarks on this clone: The germline gene is not matched at one end of the junction; a read error may be the cause. V usage is TRBV7-3 and J usage is TRBJ2-1; 7 bases align to TRBD1. Germline CDR1 SGHTA, CDR2 FQGTGA. The CDR3 totals 15 residues. This CDR3 reads CASSFRQGVNNEHLF. The DNA for the CDR3 is TGTGCCAGCAGCTTCCGGCAGGGGGTAAACAATGAGCATCTTTTC. Using reference TRBV7-3 and TRBJ2-1 for the parts outside the CDR3, the full variable domain is GAGVSQTPSNKVTEKGKYVELRCDPISGHTALYWYRQSLGQGPEFLIYFQGTGAADDSGLPNDRFFAVRPEGSVSTLKIQRTERGDSAVYLCASSFRQGVNNEHLFGPGTRLTVL.

The chain links TRBV7-3 to TRBJ2-7, with D possibly TRBD2 on 6 matching bases. V lost 5 bases and J 5 bases, leaving 16 bases between the germline ends. The CDR3 runs 14 residues. Germline values: CDR1 SGHTA, CDR2 FQGTGA. CDR3 sequence reads: CASSQGGQGHEQYF. The CDR3 bases are TGTGCCAGCAGCCAAGGAGGGCAGGGCCACGAGCAGTACTTC.

In its sample, this clone was seen a few times. The chain is built from TRBV28 and TRBJ1-1, with 8 bases aligning to TRBD1. V was clipped by 6 bases and J by 9 bases; unmatched bases: 12. The CDR3 loop spans 14 amino acids. Germline CDR1 is MDHEN and CDR2 is SYDVKM. CDR3 amino acids: CASSPTGQGTKAFF. The CDR3 nucleotides read TGTGCCAGCAGCCCTACCGGACAGGGAACTAAAGCTTTCTTT.

The V call is TRBV5-1, the J call TRBJ2-1, with 9 bases that match TRBD1. Germline V gene data show CDR1 as SGHRS and CDR2 as YFSETQ. Unmatched junction bases numbered 5, after V lost 5 bases and J lost 8 bases. This CDR3 has 13 residues. CDR3 amino acids: CASRTGQGHEQFF. The DNA for the CDR3 is TGCGCCAGCAGGACCGGACAGGGGCATGAGCAGTTCTTC.

V is TRBV5-1 and J is TRBJ1-1, with D tentatively TRBD1 (5 bases). The V end lost 4 bases, the J end lost 0 bases, and 7 bases lay between the germline ends. This CDR3 has 13 amino acids. Germline CDR1 is SGHRS and CDR2 is YFSETQ. CDR3 bases: TGCGCCAGCAGCCCAGGGATGAACACTGAAGCTTTCTTT. Translation: CASSPGMNTEAFF.

This clone was counted a single time. This sequence joins TRBV4-1 and TRBJ1-2; a weak D match, TRBD1 (5 bases). Trimming shortened V by 0 bases and J by 8 bases, and 19 bases separated the two germline ends. CDR3 size: 16 residues. The germline CDR1 and CDR2 sequences are MGHRA and YSYEKL. The CDR3 spells CASSQDLQTIRQGYTF. CDR3 in DNA: TGCGCCAGCAGCCAAGATTTACAGACCATCAGACAGGGCTACACCTTC.

This clone appeared once. The chain has TRBV7-2 and TRBJ2-5; D call uncertain. The CDR3 totals 13 residues. V was pared by 5 bases and J by 4 bases, with 11 bases between. The V gene's germline CDR1 is SGHTA and CDR2 FQGNSA. Here the CDR3 reads CASSQGRLETQYF. CDR3 coding DNA: TGTGCCAGCAGCCAAGGACGGTTAGAGACCCAGTACTTC.

DNA for the CDR3: TGTGCCTGGGTACCCTCGAGCTCTGGAAACACCATATATTTT. Translating gives CAWVPSSSGNTIYF. The gene calls are TRBV30 and TRBJ1-3; D is ambiguous. Germline V gene data show CDR1 as GTSNPN and CDR2 as SVGIG (reference sequence). This CDR3 has 14 residues. The V and J ends lost 5 bases and 0 bases respectively, with 11 bases between them.

The chain combines TRBV19 with TRBJ1-3; D gene ambiguous. This CDR3 is built from 15 residues. Looked up from germline, CDR1 is LNHDA and CDR2 is SQIVND (reference sequence). V was pared by 7 bases and J by 0 bases, with 13 bases between. DNA of the CDR3: TGTGCCAGTATCCAGAACCCTGCCTCTGGAAACACCATATATTTT. Translated, it gives CASIQNPASGNTIYF.